This T cell receptor (beta chain) originates from a study of human T cells and chemical hapten exposure. Background on the study: Diphenylcyclopropenone doses were given weekly to the scalps of patients across the approximately 25-week study.

This CDR3 is built from 15 residues. After removal of 4 bases from V and 6 bases from J, the junction contained 7 bases not matched to a gene. In germline, CDR1 is SGHRS, CDR2 YFSETQ. Time point meaning: patch test 3, about 24 weeks after DPC sensitization. Treatment described: therapeutic diphenylcyclopropenone sensitization with weekly scalp DPC. TCRdb used MiXCR to reprocess the RACE reads, holding one entry per CDR3 protein. The sample shows roughly 60,000 distinct CDR3 sequences, under 15% of them seen only once. The sample holds many counts of this clonotype. This TCR was recovered from a man aged 25-40 years with alopecia areata. Some clones in this sample may be carry-over from other donors' samples. This chain links TRBV5-1 with TRBJ2-1; 10 bases are a match to TRBD1. The sample here was whole blood, taken in connection with sensitization to the hapten diphenylcyclopropenone (DPC). The CDR3 sequence is CASSTGQGVFNEQFF. CDR3 coding DNA: TGCGCCAGCAGCACAGGACAGGGGGTTTTCAATGAGCAGTTCTTC.